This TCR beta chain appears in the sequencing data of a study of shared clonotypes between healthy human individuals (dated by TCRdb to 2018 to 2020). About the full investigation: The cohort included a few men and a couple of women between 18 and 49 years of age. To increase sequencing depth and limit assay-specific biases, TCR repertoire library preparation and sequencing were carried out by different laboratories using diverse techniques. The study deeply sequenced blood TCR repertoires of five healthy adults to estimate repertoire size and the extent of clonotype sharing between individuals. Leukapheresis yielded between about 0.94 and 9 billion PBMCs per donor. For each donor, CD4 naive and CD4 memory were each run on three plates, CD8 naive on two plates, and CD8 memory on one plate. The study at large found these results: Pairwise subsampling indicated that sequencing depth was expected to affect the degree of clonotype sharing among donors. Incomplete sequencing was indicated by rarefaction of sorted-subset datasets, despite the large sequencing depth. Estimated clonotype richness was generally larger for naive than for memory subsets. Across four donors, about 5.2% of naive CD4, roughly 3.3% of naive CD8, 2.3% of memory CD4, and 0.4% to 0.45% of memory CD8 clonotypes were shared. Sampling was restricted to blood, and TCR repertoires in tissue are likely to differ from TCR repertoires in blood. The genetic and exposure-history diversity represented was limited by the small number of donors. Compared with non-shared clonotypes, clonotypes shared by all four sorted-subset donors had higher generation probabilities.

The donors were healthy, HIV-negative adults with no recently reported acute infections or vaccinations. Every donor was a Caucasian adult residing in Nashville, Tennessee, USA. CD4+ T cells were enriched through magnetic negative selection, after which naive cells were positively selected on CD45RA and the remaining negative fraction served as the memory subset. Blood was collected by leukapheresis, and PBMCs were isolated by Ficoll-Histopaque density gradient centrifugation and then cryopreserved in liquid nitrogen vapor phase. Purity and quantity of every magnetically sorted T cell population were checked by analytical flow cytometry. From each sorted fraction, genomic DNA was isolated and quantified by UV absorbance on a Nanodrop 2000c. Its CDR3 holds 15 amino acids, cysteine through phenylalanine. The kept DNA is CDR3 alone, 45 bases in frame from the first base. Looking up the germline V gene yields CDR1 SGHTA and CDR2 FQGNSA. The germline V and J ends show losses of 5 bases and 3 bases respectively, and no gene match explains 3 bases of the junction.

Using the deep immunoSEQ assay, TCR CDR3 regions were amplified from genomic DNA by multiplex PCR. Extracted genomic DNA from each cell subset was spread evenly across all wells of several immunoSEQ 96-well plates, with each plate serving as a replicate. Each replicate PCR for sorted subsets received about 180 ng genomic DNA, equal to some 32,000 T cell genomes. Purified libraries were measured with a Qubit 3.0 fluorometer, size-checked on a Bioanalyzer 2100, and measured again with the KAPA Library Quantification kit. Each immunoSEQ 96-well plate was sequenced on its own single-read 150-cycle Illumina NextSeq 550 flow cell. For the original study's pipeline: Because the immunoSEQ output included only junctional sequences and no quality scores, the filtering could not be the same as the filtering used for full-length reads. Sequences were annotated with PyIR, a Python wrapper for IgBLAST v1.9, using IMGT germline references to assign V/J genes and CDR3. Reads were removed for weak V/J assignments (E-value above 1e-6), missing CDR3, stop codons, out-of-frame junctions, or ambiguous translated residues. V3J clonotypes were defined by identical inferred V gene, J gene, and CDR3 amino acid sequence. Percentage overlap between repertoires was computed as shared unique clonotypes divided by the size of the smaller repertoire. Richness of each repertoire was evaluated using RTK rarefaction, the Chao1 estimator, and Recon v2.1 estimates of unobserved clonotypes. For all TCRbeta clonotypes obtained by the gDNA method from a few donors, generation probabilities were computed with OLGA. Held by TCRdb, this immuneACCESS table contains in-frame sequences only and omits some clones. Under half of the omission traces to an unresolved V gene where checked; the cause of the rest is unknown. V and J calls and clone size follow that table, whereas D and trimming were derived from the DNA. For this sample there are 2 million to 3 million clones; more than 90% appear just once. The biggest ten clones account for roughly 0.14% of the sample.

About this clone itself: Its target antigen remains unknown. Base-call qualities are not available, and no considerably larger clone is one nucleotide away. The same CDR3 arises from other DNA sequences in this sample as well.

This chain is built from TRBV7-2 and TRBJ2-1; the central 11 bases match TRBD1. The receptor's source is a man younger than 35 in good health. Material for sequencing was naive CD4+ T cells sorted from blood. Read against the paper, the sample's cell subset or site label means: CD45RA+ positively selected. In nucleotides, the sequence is TGTGCCAGCAGCCCGGACAGGGGGCTCTACAATGAGCAGTTCTTC. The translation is CASSPDRGLYNEQFF.